The clone carrying this T cell receptor (beta chain) was counted between two and nine times. This sample is drawn from a study of T cell changes during pregnancy in multiple sclerosis. The CDR3 is made up of 12 amino acids. Germline lookup yields CDR1 SNHLY and CDR2 FYNNEI. Trimming removed 8 bases from V and 2 bases from J, with 9 bases in between. Generated by immunoSEQ multiplex PCR, the TCRdb table keeps only in-frame clones and is missing some. Counted here are 25,000 to 35,000 clones, approximately 90% occurring once; the ten biggest clones make up 6.2%. The sequences come from CD8+ T cells from peripheral blood mononuclear cells, collected before pregnancy. The clonotype comes from a female donor with multiple sclerosis, enrolled in a pregnancy study. The chain employs TRBV2 and TRBJ1-1, with D perhaps TRBD1 (5 bases). CDR3 sequence reads: CASGTQNTEAFF. CDR3 coding DNA: TGTGCCAGCGGGACTCAAAACACTGAAGCTTTCTTT.